This T cell receptor beta chain comes out of a study of T cell changes during pregnancy in multiple sclerosis. The sample holds one count of this clone. V was pared by 3 bases and J by 0 bases, with 13 bases between. The CDR3 spans 16 residues. The germline gives CDR1 SGHVS, CDR2 FQNEAQ. TCRdb keeps only in-frame clones here, not all; method: immunoSEQ multiplex PCR. The sample holds approximately 33,000 clones, 70% to 90% seen once. The rearrangement links TRBV7-8 to TRBJ2-3; no firm D call. The clonotype comes from a female donor in good health, enrolled as a control in a pregnancy study. This specimen consisted of CD4+ T cells from peripheral blood mononuclear cells, obtained in the first trimester of pregnancy. CDR3 nucleotide sequence: TGTGCCAGCAGCTTCGTCAGGCCGTCTAGCACAGATACGCAGTATTTT. Translation gives CASSFVRPSSTDTQYF.